A single sample gave rise to the 10 T cell receptor beta chains below, sequenced in a study of neurological immune-mediated disorders. TCRdb reprocessed the 5' RACE reads via MiXCR and lists one record per CDR3 protein. The sample lists tens of thousands of distinct CDR3 sequences, roughly 3.1% seen once, with 7.5% to 8.5% in the top ten. Time point described: longitudinal time-point 1 (baseline). The sample taken for sequencing was PBMCs. The origin of the receptors is a woman in her sixties or seventies with multiple sclerosis.

This clonotype was seen ten or more times. The gene calls are TRBV27 and TRBJ2-5; D is possibly TRBD2 (6 bases). Trimming stripped 6 bases from V and 2 bases from J, with 13 bases between. Looked up from germline, CDR1 is MNHEY and CDR2 is SMNVEV (reference sequence). The length of the CDR3 is 14 residues. CDR3 residues: CASRVVGGQETQYF. DNA for the CDR3: TGTGCCAGCAGGGTGGTGGGGGGACAAGAGACCCAGTACTTC.

This clonotype was seen ten or more times. This rearrangement joins TRBV20-1 to TRBJ1-5, with D perhaps matching TRBD1 (5 bases). V lost 3 bases and J 2 bases, leaving 14 bases between the germline ends. There are 15 residues in the CDR3. Germline CDR1 and CDR2: DFQATT and SNEGSKA (reference sequence). The CDR3 coding sequence is TGCAGTGCTAGTTTGGGGGTCGATGGCAATCAGCCCCAGCATTTT. Encoded protein: CSASLGVDGNQPQHF.

This clonotype was detected many times. The rearrangement uses TRBV7-9 and TRBJ2-1, with D perhaps given as TRBD1 or TRBD2 (6 bases each). Trimming stripped 4 bases from V and 6 bases from J, with 28 bases between. This CDR3 spans 19 amino acids. The germline V gene encodes CDR1 SEHNR and CDR2 FQNEAQ (reference sequence). The CDR3 DNA follows: TGTGCCAGCAGCTACCTGTTTGGTCCGGGGGCGGGGAGCCTCAATGAGCAGTTCTTC. Its translation: CASSYLFGPGAGSLNEQFF. Combining the CDR3 with reference TRBV7-9 and TRBJ2-1 gives the whole variable domain DTGVSQNPRHKITKRGQNVTFRCDPISEHNRLYWYRQTLGQGPEFLTYFQNEAQLEKSRLLSDRFSAERPKGSFSTLEIQRTEQGDSAMYLCASSYLFGPGAGSLNEQFFGPGTRLTVL.

This clonotype has at least ten counts. The chain carries TRBV12-3 or TRBV12-4 and TRBJ1-1; D gene unclear. This CDR3 is built from 14 residues. The V end lost 10 bases, the J end lost 7 bases, and 22 bases lay between the germline ends. The DNA for the CDR3 is TGTGCCATCAAAGAAGATGGGAAGCCGAGTGAAGCTTTCTTT. Its translation is CAIKEDGKPSEAFF.

This clonotype was observed at least ten times. This chain links TRBV6-1 with TRBJ1-3; D might be TRBD1 (6 bases). There are 13 residues in the CDR3. Germline V gene sequence: CDR1 MNHNS, CDR2 SASEGT. The V gene lost 7 bases and the J gene lost 4 bases, with 11 bases spanning the gap. The CDR3 loop reads CASKQGVGNTIYF. Written as DNA, the CDR3 is TGTGCCAGCAAACAGGGAGTCGGAAACACCATATATTTT.

Ten or more counts support this clonotype. The chain employs TRBV11-2 and TRBJ2-5; D is unresolved. Germline CDR1 and CDR2: SGHAT and FQNNGV. V was trimmed by 6 bases and J by 7 bases, leaving 9 bases between them. There are 11 residues in the CDR3. As DNA, the CDR3 is TGTGCCAGCAGAGTCACGGGGACCCAGTACTTC. Encoded protein: CASRVTGTQYF.

The table lists this clonotype with many counts. The CDR3 bases are TGTGCCAGCAGTGGAGGACAGGTCAGGGAGACCCAGTACTTC. Protein: CASSGGQVRETQYF. The gene calls are TRBV28 and TRBJ2-5; 7 bases are a match to TRBD1. From germline, CDR1 is MDHEN and CDR2 SYDVKM. Germline trimming cut 5 bases from V and 5 bases from J; bases unmatched to any gene: 8. The CDR3 has 14 amino acids.

The table lists this clonotype with many counts. The CDR3 DNA sequence: TGTGCCAGCAGCTTTTTCCCATCCGAAACCTTAAACACTGAAGCTTTCTTT. Amino acids: CASSFFPSETLNTEAFF. The chain combines TRBV11-2 with TRBJ1-1; no clear D gene. V lost 3 bases and J lost 2, with 19 bases in between. The CDR3 runs to 17 residues. CDR1 is SGHAT, CDR2 FQNNGV, per germline.

This clonotype was counted many times. The J gene is TRBJ1-6, the V gene TRBV7-9, with D possibly TRBD1 on 5 matching bases. CDR1 is SEHNR and CDR2 is FQNEAQ in the germline V gene (reference sequence). The ends were cut back, 4 bases at V and 3 bases at J, with 13 bases in the middle. The CDR3 has 16 residues. CDR3 loop: CASSSGAGFYNSPLHF. The DNA for the CDR3 is TGTGCCAGCAGCTCTGGTGCAGGGTTCTATAATTCACCCCTCCACTTT. The variable domain in full, completed from reference TRBV7-9 and TRBJ1-6, reads DTGVSQNPRHKITKRGQNVTFRCDPISEHNRLYWYRQTLGQGPEFLTYFQNEAQLEKSRLLSDRFSAERPKGSFSTLEIQRTEQGDSAMYLCASSSGAGFYNSPLHFGNGTRLTVT.

This clonotype was recorded at least ten times. V and J are TRBV10-1 and TRBJ1-2; TRBD1 matches 12 bases. Germline V gene lookup returns CDR1 WNHNN and CDR2 SYGVQD (reference sequence). V was pared by 5 bases and J by 7 bases, with 11 bases of the junction left unmatched. CDR3 length: 16 amino acids. The CDR3 protein is CASSPGTGGIGLGYTF. The DNA of the CDR3 is TGCGCCAGCAGTCCCGGGACAGGGGGCATAGGACTTGGCTACACCTTC.